Described below is a single T cell receptor (beta chain) sequence and its context. TCRdb's copy holds only in-frame clones and misses some; the assay was immunoSEQ multiplex PCR. The repertoire holds 200,000 or so clones, around 79% seen once, with around a sixth in the top ten. These data originate in a study of blood T cell repertoires in COVID-19. CDR1 MDHEN and CDR2 SYDVKM come from the germline V gene. The CDR3 is 14 amino acids. With 6 bases clipped from V and 2 bases from J, the junction kept 4 bases outside the gene matches. The clonotype was recovered from a man in his 60s with active or convalescent COVID-19. V usage is TRBV28 and J usage is TRBJ1-2, with 9 bases lining up with TRBD1. Material: peripheral blood. The CDR3 sequence: CASRPGTGNYGYTF. Here the CDR3 DNA reads TGTGCCAGCAGGCCAGGGACAGGGAACTATGGCTACACCTTC.